This TCR beta chain originates from a study of PD-L1 blockade in urothelial cancer. Study in general: Investigators checked blood 3 weeks (second dose) and 6 weeks after treatment start.

The germline CDR1 and CDR2 sequences are SGHTA and FQGNSA. The CDR3 sequence is 14 residues long. Trimming removed 4 bases from V and 4 bases from J; junction bases left unmatched: 6. Sequenced by immunoSEQ multiplex PCR; TCRdb stores in-frame clones only, minus some. Here the sample spans around 100,000 clones, approximately 90% being singletons. Time point denoted: peripheral blood 6 weeks after treatment start. Pretreatment and on-treatment blood mononuclear cell samples were taken, totaling between 1 and 8 time points per patient. The receptor's source is a man aged 55 to 70 with urothelial cancer. V and J are TRBV7-2 and TRBJ2-5; 7 bases are shared with TRBD1. The sequences come from PBMCs, collected around atezolizumab (anti-PD-L1) treatment. CDR3 loop: CASSSRWDRETQYF. In DNA, the CDR3 is TGTGCCAGCAGCTCCCGCTGGGACAGAGAGACCCAGTACTTC.